Listed here are 8 T cell receptor beta chains from one sample, sequenced in a study of blood T cell repertoires in COVID-19. Assay used: immunoSEQ multiplex PCR; TCRdb lists only in-frame clones, some missing. The sample carries 30,000 to 40,000 clones, approximately 85% recorded once. Input material: peripheral blood. All receptors derive from a man aged 55 to 69 with active or convalescent COVID-19.

The chain carries TRBV24-1 and TRBJ2-2, with 12 bases matching TRBD1. V shed 1 base, J shed 5 bases, and the junction held 4 bases outside the gene matches. The CDR3 has 17 residues. Germline V lookup: CDR1 KGHDR, CDR2 SFDVKD. In DNA, the CDR3 is TGTGCCACCAGTGATTTCGGGACAGGGGGCTTTACCGGGGAGCTGTTTTTT. It yields the protein CATSDFGTGGFTGELFF.

This chain links TRBV5-5 with TRBJ2-6, with D possibly matching TRBD1 (5 bases). V was cut by 0 bases and J by 2 bases, with 12 bases left in between. The V gene's germline CDR1 is SGHKS and CDR2 YYEKEE (reference sequence). CDR3 size: 17 residues. In DNA, the CDR3 is TGTGCCAGCAGCTTGGTCCCCACAGGTACTGGGGCCAACGTCCTGACTTTC. Amino acids: CASSLVPTGTGANVLTF.

The V call is TRBV20-1, the J call TRBJ2-1, with 12 bases fitting TRBD2. The CDR3 length is 16 residues. V trimming: 3 bases; J trimming: 7 bases; junction bases outside the gene matches: 10. Germline V gives CDR1 DFQATT, CDR2 SNEGSKA (reference sequence). The CDR3 reads CSASYPSGRAGNEQFF. The CDR3 DNA reads TGCAGTGCTAGTTATCCTAGCGGGAGGGCGGGAAATGAGCAGTTCTTC.

The J gene is TRBJ1-3, the V gene TRBV29-1, with a tentative D call TRBD1 (6 bases). The CDR3 length is 14 residues. V lost 6 bases to trimming and J lost 0 bases, with 12 bases between them. Germline assignment: CDR1 SQVTM and CDR2 ANQGSEA. The CDR3 reads CSVEQGISGNTIYF. DNA for the CDR3: TGCAGCGTGGAACAGGGAATCTCTGGAAACACCATATATTTT.

This chain connects TRBV5-6 to TRBJ2-7; D gene unclear. Trimming pared 1 base from V and 11 bases from J, leaving 4 bases between. The germline V gene has CDR1 SGHDT and CDR2 YYEEEE. The CDR3 is 9 residues long. CDR3 region: CASSLREYV. In DNA form, the CDR3 reads TGTGCCAGCAGCTTGAGAGAGTACGTC.

The V call is TRBV7-8, the J call TRBJ1-5; TRBD1 matches 9 bases. The ends lost 0 bases at V and 5 bases at J; junction bases unmatched: 8. The CDR3 extends over 17 amino acids. Germline assignment: CDR1 SGHVS and CDR2 FQNEAQ. The CDR3 loop reads CASSLANGQGQHQPQHF. The CDR3 DNA is TGTGCCAGCAGCTTAGCAAATGGACAGGGGCAACATCAGCCCCAGCATTTT.

The chain combines TRBV29-1 with TRBJ1-2, with D hard to call. CDR1 and CDR2 (germline): SQVTM, ANQGSEA. Trimming took off 4 bases at V and 8 bases at J, with 14 bases between the two ends. The CDR3 contains 12 residues. This chain's CDR3 is CSVVSRSGGYTF. CDR3 nucleotides: TGCAGCGTTGTGAGTAGGTCCGGGGGCTACACCTTC.

This clone was observed a few times. This chain uses TRBV28 with TRBJ1-2, with unresolved D. V shed 3 bases and J shed 1 base, with 18 bases lying between them. The CDR3 sequence is 17 residues long. Germline V CDR1 and CDR2: MDHEN, SYDVKM. CDR3 in amino acids: CASSLLGRVKNNYGYTF. CDR3 sequence (DNA): TGTGCCAGCAGTTTGCTTGGGAGGGTTAAGAATAACTATGGCTACACCTTC.